The following is a T cell receptor beta chain sequence with its context. Methods used by the authors: Cell counts per sample came from amplifying reference gene primers. Only in-frame clones appear in the TCRdb table, and some are missing; sequencing was by immunoSEQ multiplex PCR. The V and J calls and clone size come from that table; D and trimming were worked out from the DNA. The repertoire holds under 200,000 clones, with under 85% as singletons. This sample is drawn from a study of blood T cell repertoires in COVID-19. Overall study: Italy, Spain and the United States were the sources of the convalescent and acute COVID-19 samples.

CDR1 and CDR2 (germline): SGHVS, FNYEAQ. There are 16 residues in the CDR3. V was pared by 5 bases and J by 2 bases, with 16 bases between. Sequenced material: peripheral blood. The V gene is TRBV7-6, the J gene TRBJ2-1; tentative D call: TRBD1 (6 bases). The source is a woman of 80 years or more with acute or convalescent COVID-19. Here the CDR3 reads CASSLSPGTTYNEQFF. In DNA form, the CDR3 reads TGTGCCAGCAGCCTTAGTCCCGGGACAACCTACAATGAGCAGTTCTTC. The complete variable domain, with remaining parts taken from reference TRBV7-6 and TRBJ2-1, reads GAGVSQSPRYKVTKRGQDVALRCDPISGHVSLYWYRQALGQGPEFLTYFNYEAQQDKSGLPNDRFSAERPEGSISTLTIQRTEQRDSAMYRCASSLSPGTTYNEQFFGPGTRLTVL.